This T cell receptor beta chain was sequenced during a study of blood T cells in healthy people across ages. The CDR3 consists of 16 residues. V was clipped by 5 bases and J by 2 bases; unmatched bases: 9. The V gene's germline CDR1 is SGHTA and CDR2 FQGNSA. A second PCR, run for about 6 to 12 cycles, used a sample-barcoded 5' primer plus a J-beta primer mix. Each of the cDNA molecules was tagged by a template-switch adaptor with 12 random nucleotides. TCRdb ran MiXCR on the 5' RACE reads and lists one entry per CDR3 protein. Of 1.5 million to 2 million distinct CDR3 sequences listed, roughly 52% were seen once; the top ten hold roughly 2%. Healthy Caucasian individuals from Russia aged about 6 to 100 served as donors. Samples had at least 6.5 million PBMCs isolated from them. There are many counts of this clonotype.

The receptor's source is a middle-aged woman in good health. Specimen: blood. The rearrangement uses TRBV7-2 and TRBJ2-7; 10 positions match TRBD2. The CDR3 reads CASSPGVAGGTYEQYF. The CDR3 DNA is TGTGCCAGCAGCCCCGGGGTAGCGGGGGGAACCTACGAGCAGTACTTC.